The 27 T cell receptor beta chains given below trace back to one sample, sequenced in a study of shared clonotypes between healthy human individuals (dated by TCRdb to the early 2020s). Library prep was done by the immunoSEQ multiplex PCR assay. TCRdb took this table from immuneACCESS and kept in-frame rearrangements with V and J called. Such tables lack part of the clones; where checked against another copy, unresolved V genes explain under half of the gap, and the rest is unexplained. This sample has approximately 400,000 clones in its table, and 96% of those were observed once. The top ten clonotypes cover around 0.29% of the sample. Sequencing used memory CD8+ T cells sorted from blood. This specimen's cell subset or site label, per the study, means: CD45RO+ cells pooled with CCR7-negative TemRA cells. The receptors were sampled from a man aged 30 to 45 in good health.

The genes are TRBV19 and TRBJ2-7; TRBD1 matches at 7 bases. V lost 5 bases and J lost 7; bases outside the gene matches: 5. Germline CDR1 and CDR2: LNHDA and SQIVND (reference sequence). CDR3 length equals 12 residues. DNA of the CDR3: TGTGCCAGTAGTTTCATACAGGGGGAGCAGTACTTC. Its protein is CASSFIQGEQYF.

This rearrangement joins TRBV2 to TRBJ1-2; perhaps TRBD1 as D (5 bases). Germline V CDR1 and CDR2: SNHLY, FYNNEI. The CDR3 covers 13 residues. The germline V and J ends were trimmed by 4 bases and 4 bases, with 10 bases remaining between them. CDR3 bases: TGTGCCAGCAGTGTAGACAGTTTCTATGGCTACACCTTC. It yields the protein CASSVDSFYGYTF.

This chain connects TRBV27 to TRBJ2-1; TRBD1 matches 9 bases. This CDR3 comprises 15 residues. V was pared by 6 bases and J by 7 bases, with 10 bases of the junction left unmatched. Germline-derived CDR1 and CDR2 are MNHEY and SMNVEV (reference sequence). The CDR3 nucleotides read TGTGCCAGCAGCCACGGTCGGGACAGGGTTAATGAGCAGTTCTTC. Translated, it gives CASSHGRDRVNEQFF.

This clone was detected a few times. In nucleotides, the CDR3 is TGTGCCAGCAGTCCCACTAATAACGGGAGAGGCGAGCAGTACTTC. Translation gives CASSPTNNGRGEQYF. The chain uses TRBV28 and TRBJ2-7, with D maybe TRBD2 (6 bases). The CDR3 covers 15 residues. Per germline, CDR1 MDHEN and CDR2 SYDVKM. Trimming cost V 5 bases and J 6 bases, with 20 bases left between them.

About this clone: This same CDR3 is encoded by further DNA sequences in the sample. V gene TRBV6-1 combines with J gene TRBJ2-7, with a possible D match to TRBD1 (6 bases). V was shortened by 2 bases and J by 4 bases, with 9 bases between the two germline ends. This CDR3 region has 13 residues. Germline-derived CDR1 and CDR2 are MNHNS and SASEGT. The CDR3 nucleotides read TGTGCCAGCAGTGAACAGGGGAGTTACGAGCAGTACTTC. It codes for CASSEQGSYEQYF.

A single count supports this clone. The DNA for the CDR3 is TGTGCCAGCAGCTTAGCGAAGGGACCTAACACCGGGGAGCTGTTTTTT. It codes for CASSLAKGPNTGELFF. J is TRBJ2-2 and V is TRBV11-2; TRBD1 or TRBD2 may be the D gene (5 bases each). The CDR3 is 16 residues long. CDR1 and CDR2 from the germline V gene are SGHAT and FQNNGV. The V and J ends lost 1 base and 2 bases respectively, with 11 bases between them. The variable domain in full, completed from reference TRBV11-2 and TRBJ2-2, reads EAGVAQSPRYKIIEKRQSVAFWCNPISGHATLYWYQQILGQGPKLLIQFQNNGVVDDSQLPKDRFSAERLKGVDSTLKIQPAKLEDSAVYLCASSLAKGPNTGELFFGEGSRLTVL.

The chain couples TRBV7-9 to TRBJ2-1; the D call may be TRBD1 or TRBD2 (5 bases each). The CDR3 runs 13 residues. The V gene lost 5 bases and the J gene lost 6 bases, with 11 bases spanning the gap. CDR1 and CDR2 (germline): SEHNR, FQNEAQ (reference sequence). DNA of the CDR3: TGTGCCAGCAGCCGCTCAGGGACCAATGAGCAGTTCTTC. Translating gives CASSRSGTNEQFF.

The chain uses TRBV30 and TRBJ1-1, with 7 positions matching TRBD1. The V and J ends lost 2 bases and 2 bases, in that order; junction bases with no gene match: 8. The V gene's germline CDR1 is GTSNPN and CDR2 SVGIG (reference sequence). The CDR3 has 15 residues. The CDR3 sequence is CAWSYRGTLNTEAFF. DNA of the CDR3: TGTGCCTGGAGTTACAGGGGAACCCTAAACACTGAAGCTTTCTTT.

The gene calls are TRBV15 and TRBJ2-7; no clear D gene. The V gene lost 0 bases and the J gene lost 0 bases, with 9 bases spanning the gap. The germline gives CDR1 LNHNV, CDR2 YYDKDF (reference sequence). There are 15 residues in the CDR3. Here the CDR3 reads CATSRDTVTSYEQYF. CDR3 bases: TGTGCCACCAGCAGAGACACAGTTACCTCCTACGAGCAGTACTTC.

As to this clone: The sample carries other DNA sequences with the same CDR3. This chain connects TRBV5-1 to TRBJ2-5; D unresolved. V was clipped by 0 bases and J by 4 bases, with 4 bases between them. The germline V gene has CDR1 SGHRS and CDR2 YFSETQ. This CDR3 spans 12 amino acids. In DNA form, the CDR3 reads TGCGCCAGCAGCTTGGTGGGAGAGACCCAGTACTTC. Translating it yields CASSLVGETQYF. The full variable domain, in which reference TRBV5-1 and TRBJ2-5 provide the parts outside the CDR3, is KAGVTQTPRYLIKTRGQQVTLSCSPISGHRSVSWYQQTPGQGLQFLFEYFSETQRNKGNFPGRFSGRQFSNSRSEMNVSTLELGDSALYLCASSLVGETQYFGPGTRLLVL.

V is TRBV28 and J is TRBJ1-2; tentative D call: TRBD1 (6 bases). Germline-derived CDR1 and CDR2 are MDHEN and SYDVKM. V was pared by 1 base and J by 2 bases, with 17 bases between. The CDR3 contains 17 residues. The CDR3 DNA reads as TGTGCCAGCAGTTTATACCTAACGGGGGCGCCGAACTATGGCTACACCTTC. It is translated as CASSLYLTGAPNYGYTF.

This clone was counted a single time. The rearrangement joins TRBV6-5 to TRBJ1-3; the D gene is possibly TRBD1 (5 bases). CDR1 and CDR2 (germline): MNHEY, SVGAGI. The CDR3 has 11 amino acids. Trimming took off 4 bases at V and 7 bases at J, with 5 bases between the two ends. The CDR3 nucleotides read TGTGCCAGCAGTTGGGGGAACACCATATATTTT. This gives the protein CASSWGNTIYF.

The J gene is TRBJ2-7, the V gene TRBV27; D is perhaps TRBD2 (6 bases). V was pared by 3 bases and J by 0 bases, with 18 bases between. This CDR3 spans 17 amino acids. Germline V gene lookup returns CDR1 MNHEY and CDR2 SMNVEV (reference sequence). CDR3 DNA sequence: TGTGCCAGCAGTTTTCTCACGACTAGTCTAAACTCCTACGAGCAGTACTTC. It yields the protein CASSFLTTSLNSYEQYF.

The chain links TRBV6-5 to TRBJ2-2; D is perhaps TRBD1 (6 bases). Germline loops: CDR1 MNHEY, CDR2 SVGAGI. This CDR3 spans 13 amino acids. Trimming removed 8 bases at V and 5 bases at J, with 12 bases between. This chain's CDR3 is CASRQGGTGELFF. The CDR3 DNA reads as TGTGCCAGCCGACAAGGGGGAACCGGGGAGCTGTTTTTT.

V is TRBV7-9 and J is TRBJ2-3; D gene ambiguous. The CDR3 has 11 amino acids. Per the germline V gene, CDR1 is SEHNR and CDR2 is FQNEAQ (reference sequence). Trimming cost V 6 bases and J 5 bases, with 6 bases left between them. The CDR3 protein is CASRLGDTQYF. CDR3 DNA: TGTGCCAGCAGGCTAGGAGATACGCAGTATTTT. Based on the CDR3 plus reference TRBV7-9 and TRBJ2-3, the full variable domain is DTGVSQNPRHKITKRGQNVTFRCDPISEHNRLYWYRQTLGQGPEFLTYFQNEAQLEKSRLLSDRFSAERPKGSFSTLEIQRTEQGDSAMYLCASRLGDTQYFGPGTRLTVL.

The chain uses TRBV5-8 and TRBJ2-7, with D possibly matching TRBD2 (6 bases). Germline CDR1 is SGHTS and CDR2 is YDEGEE. The V and J ends lost 4 bases and 0 bases respectively, with 11 bases between them. The CDR3 spans 14 residues. CDR3 region: CASSAGTYSYEQYF. Written as DNA, the CDR3 is TGTGCCAGCAGCGCCGGGACTTACTCCTACGAGCAGTACTTC. The complete variable domain, with remaining parts taken from reference TRBV5-8 and TRBJ2-7, reads EAGVTQSPTHLIKTRGQQATLRCSPISGHTSVYWYQQALGLGLQFLLWYDEGEERNRGNFPPRFSGRQFPNYSSELNVNALELEDSALYLCASSAGTYSYEQYFGPGTRLTVT.

This rearrangement joins TRBV5-4 to TRBJ2-5; D is uncertain. Germline assignment: CDR1 SGHNT and CDR2 YYREEE (reference sequence). Trimming shortened V by 0 bases and J by 5 bases, and 5 bases separated the two germline ends. The CDR3 spans 12 residues. CDR3: CASSLGAETQYF. DNA of the CDR3: TGTGCCAGCAGCTTGGGCGCCGAGACCCAGTACTTC.

The genes are TRBV6-5 and TRBJ1-2; tentative D call: TRBD1 (5 bases). CDR1 and CDR2 (germline): MNHEY, SVGAGI. Between the trimmed V and J ends, which lost 7 bases and 4 bases, there was a span of 16 bases. The CDR3 covers 14 residues. The chain's CDR3 is CASKPSTGFYGYTF. The CDR3 region has the DNA TGTGCCAGCAAACCAAGTACAGGCTTCTATGGCTACACCTTC.

The chain couples TRBV28 to TRBJ2-7; maybe TRBD2 (6 bases). V lost 3 bases to trimming and J lost 4 bases, with 13 bases between them. The CDR3 is made up of 14 amino acids. Germline values: CDR1 MDHEN, CDR2 SYDVKM. The CDR3 sequence: CASSLGLAEYEQYF. The CDR3 DNA reads TGTGCCAGCAGTTTGGGATTAGCGGAGTACGAGCAGTACTTC.

The CDR3: CASSPGQYIETQYF. CDR3 coding DNA: TGTGCCAGTAGTCCGGGACAGTATATTGAGACCCAGTACTTC. The V gene is TRBV19, the J gene TRBJ2-5; 7 positions agree with TRBD1. This CDR3 has 14 residues. V was pared by 5 bases and J by 5 bases, with 8 bases of the junction left unmatched. Germline CDR1 is LNHDA and CDR2 is SQIVND (reference sequence).

This clone was detected only once. The chain recombines TRBV27 with TRBJ1-2, with D unresolved. V was cut by 4 bases and J by 2 bases, with 20 bases left in between. This CDR3 is 17 amino acids long. Germline CDR1 reads MNHEY; CDR2 reads SMNVEV (reference sequence). The CDR3 nucleotides read TGTGCCAGCAGTTCCAACTATGGTACGGTGATGAACTATGGCTACACCTTC. Protein product: CASSSNYGTVMNYGYTF.

The gene calls are TRBV5-1 and TRBJ2-1, with D unclear. CDR1 and CDR2 from the germline V gene are SGHRS and YFSETQ. V dropped 0 bases and J dropped 7 bases, with 5 bases sitting between them. The CDR3 is 12 amino acids. CDR3 sequence: CASSLAVNEQFF. The CDR3 coding sequence is TGCGCCAGCAGCTTGGCAGTAAATGAGCAGTTCTTC. Full variable domain (rest looked up from reference TRBV5-1 and TRBJ2-1): KAGVTQTPRYLIKTRGQQVTLSCSPISGHRSVSWYQQTPGQGLQFLFEYFSETQRNKGNFPGRFSGRQFSNSRSEMNVSTLELGDSALYLCASSLAVNEQFFGPGTRLTVL.

The gene calls are TRBV6-5 and TRBJ1-2; 7 nucleotides match TRBD1. This CDR3 is 13 amino acids long. Germline-derived CDR1 and CDR2 are MNHEY and SVGAGI. V gave up 0 bases and J gave up 8 bases; unmatched junction bases: 3. CDR3 sequence (DNA): TGTGCCAGCAGTTACTCCAGGGGGGTGGGCTACACCTTC. The encoded protein is CASSYSRGVGYTF.

The chain is built from TRBV15 and TRBJ1-5, with D possibly matching TRBD1 (6 bases). Germline V lookup: CDR1 LNHNV, CDR2 YYDKDF (reference sequence). The CDR3 is 16 amino acids. V was cut by 3 bases and J by 2 bases, with 14 bases left in between. CDR3 residues: CATSRLLGGGNQPQHF. The DNA for the CDR3 is TGTGCCACCAGCAGGTTGTTAGGGGGAGGCAATCAGCCCCAGCATTTT.

The J gene is TRBJ1-5, the V gene TRBV28, with D possibly matching TRBD1 (5 bases). The length of the CDR3 is 18 residues. The germline gives CDR1 MDHEN, CDR2 SYDVKM. Trimming removed 8 bases from V and 3 bases from J, with 26 bases in between. The CDR3, as DNA: TGTGCCAGCGTAGGTCTCATCGACAGCGACGCCCTCAATCAGCCCCAGCATTTT. Translation: CASVGLIDSDALNQPQHF.

The chain employs TRBV30 and TRBJ2-3, with a weak D call TRBD2 (5 bases). The ends were cut back, 0 bases at V and 5 bases at J, with 12 bases in the middle. Germline loops: CDR1 GTSNPN, CDR2 SVGIG (reference sequence). The CDR3 has 14 amino acids. The CDR3 protein is CAWSVSRAGDTQYF. DNA of the CDR3: TGTGCCTGGAGTGTTTCGCGGGCAGGAGATACGCAGTATTTT.

The rearrangement links TRBV7-9 to TRBJ2-1; either TRBD1 or TRBD2 may supply D (6 bases each). The CDR3 spans 15 residues. V dropped 3 bases and J dropped 4 bases, with 13 bases sitting between them. Germline CDR1 and CDR2: SEHNR and FQNEAQ (reference sequence). Here the CDR3 DNA reads TGTGCCAGCAGCTTGAGGGGGGAAAGTTACAATGAGCAGTTCTTC. Residues: CASSLRGESYNEQFF.